This TCR beta chain was sequenced during a study of T-cell memory formation after mild COVID-19. About the study: Largely, TCR clusters stayed within a single donor.

From germline, CDR1 is SQVTM and CDR2 ANQGSEA. The CDR3 has 12 residues. V was trimmed by 4 bases and J by 6 bases, leaving 11 bases between them. Study-level results: Among clones contracting day 15 to 85, CD4/CD8 was balanced, whereas later expanders leaned CD4+. That cross-reactive memory joined was suggested by some responding clones appearing in pre-infection memory.

Note on this clonotype: Its antigen is as yet unknown.

The TCR alpha and TCR beta cDNA libraries, bearing sample barcodes and UMIs, were generated by 5'RACE using constant-segment primers. Using its own MiXCR run on the 5' RACE reads, TCRdb lists one record per CDR3 protein. The sample carries about 470,000 distinct CDR3 sequences, roughly 25% recorded once. What was sequenced was PBMCs or a T cell subset sorted from them (not recorded which). This TCR was sampled from an adult woman who had mild COVID-19 (a few samples of this study predate the infection). Cell type and time point are not known. The chain links TRBV29-1 to TRBJ2-3; TRBD2 might be the D (6 bases). The DNA for the CDR3 is TGCAGCGTTGTACTAGCTGGCGATACGCAGTATTTT. Translation gives CSVVLAGDTQYF.